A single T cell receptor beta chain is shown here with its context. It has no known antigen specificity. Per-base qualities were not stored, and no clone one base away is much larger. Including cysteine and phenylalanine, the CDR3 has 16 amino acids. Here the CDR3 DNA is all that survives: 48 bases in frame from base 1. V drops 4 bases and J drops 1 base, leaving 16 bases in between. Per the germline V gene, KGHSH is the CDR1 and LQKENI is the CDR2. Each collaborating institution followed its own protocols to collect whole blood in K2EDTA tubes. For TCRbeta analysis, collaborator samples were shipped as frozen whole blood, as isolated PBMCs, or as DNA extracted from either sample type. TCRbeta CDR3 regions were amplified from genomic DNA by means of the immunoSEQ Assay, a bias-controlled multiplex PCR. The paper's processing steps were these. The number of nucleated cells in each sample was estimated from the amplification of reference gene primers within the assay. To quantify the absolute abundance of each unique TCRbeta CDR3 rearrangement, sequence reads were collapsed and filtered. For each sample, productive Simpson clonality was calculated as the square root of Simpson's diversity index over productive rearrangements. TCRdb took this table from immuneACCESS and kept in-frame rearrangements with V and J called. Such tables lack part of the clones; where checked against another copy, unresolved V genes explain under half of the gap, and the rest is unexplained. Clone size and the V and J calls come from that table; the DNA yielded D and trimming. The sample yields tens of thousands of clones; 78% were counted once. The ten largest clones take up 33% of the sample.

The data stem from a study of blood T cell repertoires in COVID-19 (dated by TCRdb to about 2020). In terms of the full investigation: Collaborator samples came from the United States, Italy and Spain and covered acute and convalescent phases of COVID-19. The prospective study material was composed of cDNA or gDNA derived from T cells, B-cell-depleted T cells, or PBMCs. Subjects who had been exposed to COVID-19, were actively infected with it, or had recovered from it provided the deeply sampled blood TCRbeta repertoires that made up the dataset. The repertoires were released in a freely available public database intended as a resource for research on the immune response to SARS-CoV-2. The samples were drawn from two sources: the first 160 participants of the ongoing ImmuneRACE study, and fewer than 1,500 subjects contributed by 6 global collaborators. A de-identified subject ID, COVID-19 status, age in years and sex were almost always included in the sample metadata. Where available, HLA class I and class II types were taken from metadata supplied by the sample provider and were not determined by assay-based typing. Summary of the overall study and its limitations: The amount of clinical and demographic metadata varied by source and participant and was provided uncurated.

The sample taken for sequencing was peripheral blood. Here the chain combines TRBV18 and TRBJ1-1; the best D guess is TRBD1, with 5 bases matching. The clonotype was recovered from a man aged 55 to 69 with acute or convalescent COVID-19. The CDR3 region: CASSRAAAGGNTEAFF. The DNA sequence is TGTGCCAGCTCACGGGCCGCCGCCGGGGGGAACACTGAAGCTTTCTTT.